These T cell receptor beta chains were read from a single sample in a study of T-cell reconstitution after alpha-beta-depleted transplantation in children. TCRdb fed the PCR reads into MiXCR, producing one record per CDR3 protein. Altogether around 78,000 distinct CDR3 sequences are present, 5.5% to 7.5% being singletons, with the ten largest covering 2.5%. The material was PBMCs from the stem cell graft donor, obtained from the stem cell graft. These receptors originate from a human donor who donated a stem cell graft to a child with acute lymphoblastic leukemia. CDR3s include the opening cysteine and the closing phenylalanine or tryptophan. The order of the fields is clone size, J gene, CDR3 length, V gene, D gene, CDR3 DNA, CDR3 protein. The D gene is left open where the match is weak. Where a row states a size, it is once, few, many or the class of an expanded clone; other rows omit it.

clone_size: many; j_call: TRBJ2-1; cdr3_length: 19; v_call: TRBV15; d_call: TRBD2; cdr3_nt: TGTGCCACCAGCAGAGGAGGGAATAGCGGGAGTTTTTCCTACAATGAGCAGTTCTTC; cdr3_aa: CATSRGGNSGSFSYNEQFF
clone_size: few; j_call: TRBJ2-6; cdr3_length: 17; v_call: TRBV13; d_call: .; cdr3_nt: TGTGCCAGCAGCTCGACAGGTGGGGGCTCTGGGGCCAACGTCCTGACTTTC; cdr3_aa: CASSSTGGGSGANVLTF
clone_size: many; j_call: TRBJ2-7; cdr3_length: 12; v_call: TRBV28; d_call: .; cdr3_nt: TGTGCCAGCAGGGCCAAGGTCTGGGAGCAGTACTTC; cdr3_aa: CASRAKVWEQYF
clone_size: many; j_call: TRBJ2-7; cdr3_length: 14; v_call: TRBV7-2; d_call: .; cdr3_nt: TGTGCCAGCAGCCCAAGGAGGACGGCGAACGAGCAGTACTTC; cdr3_aa: CASSPRRTANEQYF
clone_size: many; j_call: TRBJ1-1; cdr3_length: 13; v_call: TRBV4-2; d_call: .; cdr3_nt: TGTGCCAGCAGCCAACAACGGAACACTGAAGCTTTCTTT; cdr3_aa: CASSQQRNTEAFF
clone_size: .; j_call: TRBJ2-1; cdr3_length: 17; v_call: TRBV20-1; d_call: TRBD2; cdr3_nt: TGCAGTGCTGGCCCTAGCGGGAGGTCGGCTGCTCACATTGAGCAGTTCTTC; cdr3_aa: CSAGPSGRSAAHIEQFF
clone_size: few; j_call: TRBJ2-1; cdr3_length: 16; v_call: TRBV7-2; d_call: TRBD2; cdr3_nt: TGTGCCAGCAGCTTAGCGGGCGGGGGGCCCAACAATGAGCAGTTCTTC; cdr3_aa: CASSLAGGGPNNEQFF
clone_size: few; j_call: TRBJ2-2; cdr3_length: 15; v_call: TRBV27; d_call: .; cdr3_nt: TGTGCCAGCAGCCTGTGGGGCCTCCCCACCGGGGAGCTGTTTTTT; cdr3_aa: CASSLWGLPTGELFF
clone_size: few; j_call: TRBJ2-7; cdr3_length: 16; v_call: TRBV4-3; d_call: .; cdr3_nt: TGCGCCAGCAGCCAAGAGGAGGGGGACCTTCCCTACGAGCAGTACTTC; cdr3_aa: CASSQEEGDLPYEQYF
clone_size: many; j_call: TRBJ1-5; cdr3_length: 13; v_call: TRBV10-3; d_call: .; cdr3_nt: TGTGCCATCAGTGGGGAAGGAACTCAGCCCCAGCATTTT; cdr3_aa: CAISGEGTQPQHF
clone_size: many; j_call: TRBJ2-7; cdr3_length: 15; v_call: TRBV7-2; d_call: .; cdr3_nt: TGTGCCAGCAGCTTAGGGCCAGACACCTCCTACGAGCAGTACTTC; cdr3_aa: CASSLGPDTSYEQYF
clone_size: many; j_call: TRBJ2-1; cdr3_length: 15; v_call: TRBV5-1; d_call: TRBD1; cdr3_nt: TGCGCCAGCAGCATGGGACAGATCTCCTACAATGAGCAGTTCTTC; cdr3_aa: CASSMGQISYNEQFF
clone_size: many; j_call: TRBJ1-1; cdr3_length: 15; v_call: TRBV6-5; d_call: .; cdr3_nt: TGTGCCAGCAGTTACACGAGTGGGGGGGACACTGAAGCTTTCTTT; cdr3_aa: CASSYTSGGDTEAFF
clone_size: few; j_call: TRBJ1-4; cdr3_length: 15; v_call: TRBV7-2; d_call: .; cdr3_nt: TGTGCCAGCAGCTTGGCCGGTACAGGGAAGGAAAAACTGTTTTTT; cdr3_aa: CASSLAGTGKEKLFF
clone_size: many; j_call: TRBJ2-5; cdr3_length: 13; v_call: TRBV3-1; d_call: .; cdr3_nt: TGTGCCAGCAGCCCGGGAGATCGGGAGACCCAGTACTTC; cdr3_aa: CASSPGDRETQYF
clone_size: many; j_call: TRBJ2-6; cdr3_length: 15; v_call: TRBV27; d_call: .; cdr3_nt: TGTGCCAGCGGACATGAAGGCTCTGGGGCCAACGTCCTGACTTTC; cdr3_aa: CASGHEGSGANVLTF